This T cell receptor beta chain was sequenced for a study of low-dose radiotherapy and immunotherapy resistance in tumors. On the study more broadly: Intravenous ipilimumab 1 mg/kg every six weeks was given with nivolumab 240 mg every two weeks. It was every two weeks, one day before radiation and immunotherapy, that intravenous cyclophosphamide 200 mg/m2 was given.

Gene-specific TRAV and TRBV primers were used for first-strand cDNA, covering alpha and beta chains. The authors ran about 18 PCR cycles to amplify TCRs with a constant-region primer and V-primer adapter. TCRdb reprocessed the reads via MiXCR and lists one record per CDR3 protein. The sample records tens of thousands of distinct CDR3 sequences, 20% to 25% being singletons. Documented time point: after trial treatment. Noted treatment: LDRT plus nivolumab, ipilimumab, low-dose cyclophosphamide and aspirin (RACIN trial). Low-dose radiotherapy and low-dose cyclophosphamide, together with aspirin, ipilimumab and nivolumab, were given to donors. Many counts were recorded for this clonotype. Sequenced here: PBMCs, sampled after low-dose radiotherapy plus immunotherapy. The source is a female donor with ovarian cancer.

CDR3 region: CASSYSLGGTYEQYF. CDR3 bases: TGTGCCAGCAGTTACTCACTGGGGGGCACCTACGAGCAGTACTTC. The V call is TRBV6-2 or TRBV6-3, the J call TRBJ2-7; D may match TRBD1 or TRBD2 (6 bases each). The CDR3 is 15 residues long. Germline assignment: CDR1 MNHEY and CDR2 SVGEGT. Trimming left V 0 bases short and J 2 bases short, with 11 bases between.